This T cell receptor (beta chain) was sequenced in a study of response to subunit inactivated influenza vaccine. TCRdb re-called the RT-PCR reads with MiXCR, one entry per CDR3 protein. Of about 650,000 distinct CDR3 sequences listed, around 15% were seen once; the top ten hold approximately 7.6%. Whole-study results and caveats: Seasonal influenza vaccination, on each occasion, was suggested by the authors to recruit few new T cells.

This clonotype was counted only a few times. Antigen unknown. V gave up 2 bases and J gave up 4 bases, with 12 bases separating them. The CDR3 consists of 14 residues. Germline V lookup: CDR1 SGDLS, CDR2 YYNGEE. Sequencing was performed on PBMCs from blood, taken 14 to 15 days before vaccination. The receptor was derived from a middle-aged man who received an inactivated influenza vaccine. The V call is TRBV9, the J call TRBJ1-1; a weak D match, TRBD1 (5 bases). The CDR3 coding sequence is TGTGCCAGCAGCGTGGGACGGGTCCTCACTGAAGCTTTCTTT. Its protein product is CASSVGRVLTEAFF.